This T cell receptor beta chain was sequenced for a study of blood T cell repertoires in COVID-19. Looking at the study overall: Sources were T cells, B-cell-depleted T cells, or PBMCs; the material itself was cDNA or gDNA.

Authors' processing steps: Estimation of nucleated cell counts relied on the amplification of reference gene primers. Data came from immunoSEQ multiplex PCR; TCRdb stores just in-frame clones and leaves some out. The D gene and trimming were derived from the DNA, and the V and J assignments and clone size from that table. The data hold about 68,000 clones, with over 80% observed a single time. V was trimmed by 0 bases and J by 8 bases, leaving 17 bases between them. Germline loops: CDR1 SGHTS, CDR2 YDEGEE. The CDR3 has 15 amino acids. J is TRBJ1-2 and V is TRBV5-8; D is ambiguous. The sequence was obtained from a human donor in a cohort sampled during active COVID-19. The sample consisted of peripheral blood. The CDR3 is CASSLEPSLRRGYTF. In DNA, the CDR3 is TGTGCCAGCAGCTTGGAACCCAGCCTTCGGAGAGGCTACACCTTC.